This TCR beta chain was recorded in a study of blood T cell repertoires in COVID-19. Overall study: Samples taken during acute and convalescent COVID-19 were collected in the United States, Italy and Spain.

The method was immunoSEQ multiplex PCR; TCRdb's version includes in-frame clones alone and lacks a portion of them. The sample contains about 98,000 clones, less than 85% of which appear only once. The sequence derives from a man between 65 and 79 years old with active or convalescent COVID-19. Input material: peripheral blood.

CDR3 nucleotides: TGTGCCAGCAGCTATCTAGCGGGGGGGTCCTATGGCTACACCTTC. Translated, it gives CASSYLAGGSYGYTF. The V call is TRBV5-4, the J call TRBJ1-2, with a weak D call TRBD1 (5 bases). Trimming cost V 3 bases and J 4 bases, with 16 bases left between them. The CDR3 consists of 15 residues. Looked up from germline, CDR1 is SGHNT and CDR2 is YYREEE (reference sequence).